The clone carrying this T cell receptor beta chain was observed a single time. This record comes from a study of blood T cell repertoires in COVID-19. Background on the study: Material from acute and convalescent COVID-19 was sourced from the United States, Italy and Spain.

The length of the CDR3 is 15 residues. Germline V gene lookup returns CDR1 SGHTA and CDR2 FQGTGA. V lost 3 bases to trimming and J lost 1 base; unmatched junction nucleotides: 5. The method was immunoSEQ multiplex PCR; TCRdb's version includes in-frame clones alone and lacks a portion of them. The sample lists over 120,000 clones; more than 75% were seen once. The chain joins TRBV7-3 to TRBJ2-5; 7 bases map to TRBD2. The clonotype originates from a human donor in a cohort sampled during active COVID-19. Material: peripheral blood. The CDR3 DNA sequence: TGTGCCAGCAGCTTTAGAGGCGGGAGCCAAGAGACCCAGTACTTC. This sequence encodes CASSFRGGSQETQYF.